This T cell receptor beta chain was recorded in a study of blood T cell repertoires in COVID-19. Study in general: Spain, Italy and the United States supplied samples that represented acute and convalescent COVID-19. PBMCs, B-cell-depleted T cells, or T cells were the source of the cDNA or gDNA that made up the material.

This CDR3 spans 14 amino acids. V was pared by 1 base and J by 4 bases, with 10 bases between. The germline V gene has CDR1 MDHEN and CDR2 SYDVKM. Per the original methods: Amplifying reference gene primers gave estimates of nucleated cell counts. The table came from immunoSEQ multiplex PCR; TCRdb's copy has only in-frame clones and leaves some out. V and J calls and clone size are those listed in that table; D and trimming were worked out from the DNA. The sample shows around 230,000 clones, 70% to 85% of them seen only once. This receptor was obtained from a woman of 80 years or more with acute or convalescent COVID-19. The V call is TRBV28, the J call TRBJ1-2, with D unclear. The sample consisted of peripheral blood. The CDR3 is CASSLSGEVYGYTF. The CDR3 DNA reads TGTGCCAGCAGTTTATCCGGGGAGGTCTATGGCTACACCTTC.